This T cell receptor (beta chain) was recovered during a study of cytomegalovirus exposure and HLA in healthy donors. Across the whole study: Unique TCRs numbering about 85 million, obtained from HLA-typed donors, made up an early data release. Whole-study findings and limits: A missense DCLRE1C variant was associated with V- and J-gene trimming of TCR beta chains in a later analysis, and an independent cohort replicated the association. As was reported, the HLA-A and HLA-B alleles of most subjects were accurately predicted from TCR beta sequences.

As for this clone: Its matching antigen is unknown.

In the PCR, 60 Vbeta and 13 Jbeta primers were used. Method: immunoSEQ multiplex PCR; TCRdb's copy keeps in-frame clones and lacks some. The sample consists of under 200,000 clones, roughly 75% of them appearing once. Germline V gives CDR1 MNHNY, CDR2 SVGAGI (reference sequence). The length of the CDR3 is 16 residues. V was clipped by 6 bases and J by 4 bases; unmatched bases: 12. Input material: PBMCs. The receptor comes from a female donor in good health and CMV-seronegative. The V and J genes are TRBV6-6 and TRBJ2-3, with 8 bases identical to TRBD2. This CDR3 is CASRAGGAFDPDTQYF. Written as DNA, the CDR3 is TGTGCCAGCAGGGCCGGGGGGGCCTTTGATCCAGATACGCAGTATTTT.